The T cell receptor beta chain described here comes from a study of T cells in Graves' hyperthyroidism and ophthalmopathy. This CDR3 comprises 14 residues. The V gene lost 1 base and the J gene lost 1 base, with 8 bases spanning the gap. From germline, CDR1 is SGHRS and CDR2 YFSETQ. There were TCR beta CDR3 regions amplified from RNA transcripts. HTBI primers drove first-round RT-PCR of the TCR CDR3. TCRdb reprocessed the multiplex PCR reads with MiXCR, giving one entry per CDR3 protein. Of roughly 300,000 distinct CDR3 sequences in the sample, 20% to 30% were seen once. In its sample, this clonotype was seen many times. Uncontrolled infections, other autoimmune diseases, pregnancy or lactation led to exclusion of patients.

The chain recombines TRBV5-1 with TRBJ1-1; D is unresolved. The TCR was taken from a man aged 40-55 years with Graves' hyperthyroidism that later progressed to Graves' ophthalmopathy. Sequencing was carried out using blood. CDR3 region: CASSLLSENTEAFF. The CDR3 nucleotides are TGCGCCAGCAGCTTGTTATCAGAGAACACTGAAGCTTTCTTT.